The source of this TCR beta chain is a study of T cell changes during pregnancy in multiple sclerosis. Profiled with immunoSEQ multiplex PCR; TCRdb holds only in-frame clones, not every one. The profile shows tens of thousands of clones, 85% to 95% of them singletons. CDR3 length: 13 residues. V lost 6 bases, J lost 5 bases, and 11 bases lay in between. The germline gives CDR1 MNHNS, CDR2 SASEGT. The source was CD8+ T cells from peripheral blood mononuclear cells, collected in the third trimester of pregnancy. This sequence joins TRBV6-1 and TRBJ1-5, with D possibly matching TRBD1 (6 bases). The sequence derives from a female donor with multiple sclerosis, enrolled in a pregnancy study. Written as DNA, the CDR3 is TGTGCCAGCAGCGTAGGGGGTTATCAGCCCCAGCATTTT. This encodes CASSVGGYQPQHF.